This T cell receptor (beta chain) was retrieved from a study of CD8 T cells in Susac syndrome. The CDR3 sequence is 13 residues long. Deletions cut 4 bases from V and 6 bases from J, with 12 bases between. Germline loops: CDR1 LNHDA, CDR2 SQIVND (reference sequence). Random hexamers were used to reverse transcribe an amount of about 0.5 to 1 ug RNA. TCRdb fed the immunoSEQ multiplex PCR reads into MiXCR, producing one record per CDR3 protein. The table includes more than 90,000 distinct CDR3 sequences, approximately 93% detected once. V usage is TRBV19 and J usage is TRBJ1-1; tentatively, D is TRBD1 (5 bases). This clonotype was obtained from a human donor with multiple sclerosis. The sample was CD4+ T cells from PBMCs. The CDR3 nucleotides read TGTGCCAGTAGTACCCAGGGAAAGTCTGAAGCTTTCTTT. This codes for CASSTQGKSEAFF.